Sequencing of this T cell receptor beta chain was carried out in a study of shared clonotypes between healthy human individuals. Study information: Per donor, CD8 memory used one plate, CD8 naive used two, CD4 memory used three and CD4 naive used three. Study findings and constraints: Against clonotypes common to all four donors, non-shared ones had lower generation probabilities. Naive subsets typically showed greater estimated richness than memory subsets.

The protocol was immunoSEQ multiplex PCR, while the TCRdb copy is restricted to in-frame clones and leaves out a portion. The sample lists 950,000 to 1,300,000 clones; more than 60% were seen once. Adult Caucasians living in Nashville, Tennessee made up all of the donors. As to this clone: Its antigen is unidentified.

Sequencing was carried out using memory CD4+ T cells sorted from blood. Subset in this sample: CD45RA-negative fraction. The TCR sequence derives from a man aged 18 to 29 in good health.

The CDR3 is CASSLYWSGAYEQYF. The DNA for the CDR3 is TGTGCCAGCAGCCTCTATTGGAGCGGGGCCTACGAGCAGTACTTC. This chain connects TRBV7-2 to TRBJ2-7; the match to TRBD2 covers 7 bases. CDR3 length: 15 amino acids. The germline gives CDR1 SGHTA, CDR2 FQGNSA. Trimming took 5 bases from V and 2 from J; bases not matched to a gene: 9.